This T cell receptor (beta chain) was observed in a study of blood T cell repertoires in COVID-19. The wider study: Researchers got acute and convalescent COVID-19 samples from the United States, Italy and Spain. The cDNA or gDNA used as material had been derived from T cells, B-cell-depleted T cells, or PBMCs.

V lost 2 bases and J lost 2; bases outside the gene matches: 11. The V gene's germline CDR1 is SEHNR and CDR2 FQNEAQ (reference sequence). The CDR3 is 19 residues long. In the original workflow: Amplification of reference gene primers provided the estimated nucleated cell counts. TCRdb's copy holds only in-frame clones and misses some; the assay was immunoSEQ multiplex PCR. The V and J calls and the clone size are those of that table, but D and trimming were determined from the DNA. The data contain a few hundred thousand clones, roughly 84% of them seen just once; the ten biggest clones take up 3.1%.

This chain connects TRBV7-9 to TRBJ1-5; TRBD1 agrees at 11 bases. This sequence was found in a woman under 30 with acute or convalescent COVID-19. The sample comprised peripheral blood. CDR3 protein: CASSLFRTGGWVGNQPQHF. The CDR3, as DNA: TGTGCCAGCAGCTTATTTAGGACAGGGGGCTGGGTGGGCAATCAGCCCCAGCATTTT. The entire variable domain, with the rest obtained from reference TRBV7-9 and TRBJ1-5, is as follows: DTGVSQNPRHKITKRGQNVTFRCDPISEHNRLYWYRQTLGQGPEFLTYFQNEAQLEKSRLLSDRFSAERPKGSFSTLEIQRTEQGDSAMYLCASSLFRTGGWVGNQPQHFGDGTRLSIL.